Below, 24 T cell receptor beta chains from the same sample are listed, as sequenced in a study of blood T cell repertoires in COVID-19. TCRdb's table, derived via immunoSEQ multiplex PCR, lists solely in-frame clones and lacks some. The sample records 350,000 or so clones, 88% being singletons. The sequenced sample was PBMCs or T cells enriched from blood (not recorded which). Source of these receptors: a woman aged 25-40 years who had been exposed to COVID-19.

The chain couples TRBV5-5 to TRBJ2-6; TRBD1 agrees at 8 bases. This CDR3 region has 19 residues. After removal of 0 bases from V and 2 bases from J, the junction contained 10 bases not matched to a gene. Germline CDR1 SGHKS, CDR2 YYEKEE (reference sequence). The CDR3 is CASSLARQGFATGANVLTF. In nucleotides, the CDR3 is TGTGCCAGCAGCTTGGCAAGACAGGGGTTCGCAACTGGGGCCAACGTCCTGACTTTC.

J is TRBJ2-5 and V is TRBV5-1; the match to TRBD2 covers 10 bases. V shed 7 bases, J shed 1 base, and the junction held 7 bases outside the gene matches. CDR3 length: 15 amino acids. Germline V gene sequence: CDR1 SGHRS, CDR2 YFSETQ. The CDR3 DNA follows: TGCGCCAGCTTCCTAGCGGGAGTAGGCCAAGAGACCCAGTACTTC. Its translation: CASFLAGVGQETQYF.

The CDR3 protein is CASSPRETGELFF. For the CDR3, the DNA is TGTGCCAGCAGCCCGAGAGAGACCGGGGAGCTGTTTTTT. The chain recombines TRBV7-6 with TRBJ2-2; no clear D gene. The CDR3 covers 13 residues. V was clipped by 5 bases and J by 5 bases, with 9 bases between them. Germline V lookup: CDR1 SGHVS, CDR2 FNYEAQ.

The CDR3: CATSRTSGEQYF. The CDR3 DNA follows: TGTGCCACCAGCAGGACTAGCGGGGAGCAGTACTTC. The chain uses TRBV15 and TRBJ2-7, with 10 positions matching TRBD2. This CDR3 spans 12 amino acids. V was clipped by 3 bases and J by 7 bases; unmatched bases: 0. Germline V gene sequence: CDR1 LNHNV, CDR2 YYDKDF (reference sequence). The variable domain in full, completed from reference TRBV15 and TRBJ2-7, reads DAMVIQNPRYQVTQFGKPVTLSCSQTLNHNVMYWYQQKSSQAPKLLFHYYDKDFNNEADTPDNFQSRRPNTSFCFLDIRSPGLGDTAMYLCATSRTSGEQYFGPGTRLTVT.

CDR3 sequence reads: CASHRAGANVLTF. The CDR3, as DNA: TGTGCCAGCCACAGGGCTGGGGCCAACGTCCTGACTTTC. V and J are TRBV28 and TRBJ2-6; possible D gene TRBD1, 6 bases. In germline, CDR1 is MDHEN, CDR2 SYDVKM. Trimming took off 8 bases at V and 2 bases at J, with 7 bases between the two ends. The CDR3 has 13 residues.

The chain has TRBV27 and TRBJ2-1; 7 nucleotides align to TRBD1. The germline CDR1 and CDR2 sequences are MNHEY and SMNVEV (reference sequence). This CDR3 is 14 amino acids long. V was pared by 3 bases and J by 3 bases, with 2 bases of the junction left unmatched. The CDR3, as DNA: TGTGCCAGCAGTTTTCAGGGGGACTACAATGAGCAGTTCTTC. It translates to CASSFQGDYNEQFF.

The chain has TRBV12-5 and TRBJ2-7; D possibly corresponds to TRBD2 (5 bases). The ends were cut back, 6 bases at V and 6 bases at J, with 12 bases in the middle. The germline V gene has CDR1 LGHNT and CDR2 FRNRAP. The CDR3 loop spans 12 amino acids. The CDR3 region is CASGSGIGEQYF. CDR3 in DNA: TGTGCTAGTGGCTCGGGAATTGGCGAGCAGTACTTC.

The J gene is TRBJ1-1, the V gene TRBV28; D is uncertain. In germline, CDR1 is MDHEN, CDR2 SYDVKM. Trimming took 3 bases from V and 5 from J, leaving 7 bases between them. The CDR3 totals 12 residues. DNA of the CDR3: TGTGCCAGCAGTTTTTGGCAGACTGAAGCTTTCTTT. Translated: CASSFWQTEAFF.

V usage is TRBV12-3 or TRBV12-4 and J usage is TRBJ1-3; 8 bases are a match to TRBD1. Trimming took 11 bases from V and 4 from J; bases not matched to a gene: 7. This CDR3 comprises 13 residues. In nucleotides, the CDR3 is TGTGCCTATCACAGGGGGAGAGGAAACACCATATATTTT. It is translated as CAYHRGRGNTIYF.

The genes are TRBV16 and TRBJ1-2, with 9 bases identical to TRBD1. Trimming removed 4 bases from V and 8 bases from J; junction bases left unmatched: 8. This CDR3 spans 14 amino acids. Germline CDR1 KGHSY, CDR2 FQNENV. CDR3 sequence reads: CASSRAGQGPGYTF. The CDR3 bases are TGTGCCAGCAGCCGGGCCGGACAGGGGCCCGGCTACACCTTC.

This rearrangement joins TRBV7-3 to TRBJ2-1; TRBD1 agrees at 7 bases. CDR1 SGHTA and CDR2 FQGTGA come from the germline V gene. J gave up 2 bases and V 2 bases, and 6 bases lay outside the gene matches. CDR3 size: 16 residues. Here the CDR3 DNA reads TGTGCCAGCAGCTTAGGGGGACAGCCTACCTACAATGAGCAGTTCTTC. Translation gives CASSLGGQPTYNEQFF. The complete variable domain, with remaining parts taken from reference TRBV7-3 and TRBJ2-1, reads GAGVSQTPSNKVTEKGKYVELRCDPISGHTALYWYRQSLGQGPEFLIYFQGTGAADDSGLPNDRFFAVRPEGSVSTLKIQRTERGDSAVYLCASSLGGQPTYNEQFFGPGTRLTVL.

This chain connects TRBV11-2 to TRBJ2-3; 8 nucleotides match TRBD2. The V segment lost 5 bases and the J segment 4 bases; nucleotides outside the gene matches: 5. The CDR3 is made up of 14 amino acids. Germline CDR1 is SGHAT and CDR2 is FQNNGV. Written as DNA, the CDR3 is TGTGCCAGCAGCCCGGAGGGACTAGCAGATACGCAGTATTTT. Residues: CASSPEGLADTQYF.

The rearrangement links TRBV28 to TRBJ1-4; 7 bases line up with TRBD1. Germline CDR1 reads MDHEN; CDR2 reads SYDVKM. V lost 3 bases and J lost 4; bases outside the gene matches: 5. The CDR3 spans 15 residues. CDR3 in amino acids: CASSFSGQINEKLFF. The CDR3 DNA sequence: TGTGCCAGCAGTTTTTCGGGACAGATTAATGAAAAACTGTTTTTT.

The CDR3, as DNA: TGTGCCAGCTCACCCTTTGGAGGGGCTGCAGCCAAAAACATTCAGTACTTC. Protein: CASSPFGGAAAKNIQYF. V and J are TRBV18 and TRBJ2-4; TRBD2 is a possible D gene (6 bases). The germline V gene encodes CDR1 KGHSH and CDR2 LQKENI. Trimming removed 3 bases from V and 0 bases from J, with 15 bases in between. This CDR3 is built from 17 residues.

The CDR3 sequence: CASSSQASGTDTQYF. CDR3 DNA: TGTGCCAGCAGCTCCCAGGCCTCGGGCACAGATACGCAGTATTTT. J is TRBJ2-3 and V is TRBV7-3; D is ambiguous. The germline V gene has CDR1 SGHTA and CDR2 FQGTGA. Trimming shortened V by 4 bases and J by 1 base, and 12 bases separated the two germline ends. The CDR3 sequence is 15 residues long.

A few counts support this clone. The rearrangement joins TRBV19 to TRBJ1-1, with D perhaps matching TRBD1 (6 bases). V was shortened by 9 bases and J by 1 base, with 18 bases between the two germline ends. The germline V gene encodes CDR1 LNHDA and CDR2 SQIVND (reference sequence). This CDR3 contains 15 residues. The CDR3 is CASHEMGGGNTEAFF. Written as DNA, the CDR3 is TGTGCCAGCCACGAGATGGGAGGGGGGAACACTGAAGCTTTCTTT.

The CDR3 nucleotides read TGCGCCAGCAGCTGGGGACAGTTCAATGAGCAGTTCTTC. This sequence encodes CASSWGQFNEQFF. The rearrangement joins TRBV5-1 to TRBJ2-1; TRBD1 matches 7 bases. V lost 3 bases and J lost 6; bases outside the gene matches: 3. Germline lookup yields CDR1 SGHRS and CDR2 YFSETQ. This CDR3 has 13 amino acids.

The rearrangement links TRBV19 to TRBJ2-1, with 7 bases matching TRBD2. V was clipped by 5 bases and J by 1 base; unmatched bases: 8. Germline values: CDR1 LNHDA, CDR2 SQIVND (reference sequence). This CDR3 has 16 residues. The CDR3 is CASSLPRGSSYNEQFF. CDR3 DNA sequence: TGTGCCAGTAGTCTCCCCCGCGGGAGTTCCTACAATGAGCAGTTCTTC.

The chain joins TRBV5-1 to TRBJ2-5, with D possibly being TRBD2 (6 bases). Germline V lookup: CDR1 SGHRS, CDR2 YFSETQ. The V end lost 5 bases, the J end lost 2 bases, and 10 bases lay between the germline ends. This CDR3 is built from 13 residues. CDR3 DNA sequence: TGCGCCAGCAGGGAGGGGATTCAAGAGACCCAGTACTTC. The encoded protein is CASREGIQETQYF.

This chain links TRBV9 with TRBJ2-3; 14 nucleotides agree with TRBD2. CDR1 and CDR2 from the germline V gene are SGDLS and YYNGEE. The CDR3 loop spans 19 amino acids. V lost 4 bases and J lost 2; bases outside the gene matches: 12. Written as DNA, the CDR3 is TGTGCCAGCAGCCAAAGACTAGCGGGAGGGCCCAGCCTCACAGATACGCAGTATTTT. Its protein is CASSQRLAGGPSLTDTQYF.

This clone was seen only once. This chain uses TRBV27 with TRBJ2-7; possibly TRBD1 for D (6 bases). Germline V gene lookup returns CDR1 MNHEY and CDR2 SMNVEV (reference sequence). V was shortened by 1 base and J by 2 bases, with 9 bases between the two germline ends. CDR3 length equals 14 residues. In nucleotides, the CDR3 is TGTGCCAGCAGTTTATTAGGGGGAGCCTACGAGCAGTACTTC. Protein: CASSLLGGAYEQYF.

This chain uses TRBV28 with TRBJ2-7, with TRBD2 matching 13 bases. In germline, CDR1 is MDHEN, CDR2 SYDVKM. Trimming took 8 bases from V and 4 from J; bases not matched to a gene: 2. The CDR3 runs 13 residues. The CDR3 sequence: CASGTSGIYEQYF. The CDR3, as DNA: TGTGCCAGCGGGACTAGCGGGATATACGAGCAGTACTTC.

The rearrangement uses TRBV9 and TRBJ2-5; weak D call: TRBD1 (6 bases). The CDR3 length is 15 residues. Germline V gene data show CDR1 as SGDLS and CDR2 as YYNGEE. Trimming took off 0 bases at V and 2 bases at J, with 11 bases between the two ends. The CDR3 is CASSVGGQTQETQYF. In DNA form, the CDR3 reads TGTGCCAGCAGCGTAGGAGGACAGACGCAAGAGACCCAGTACTTC.

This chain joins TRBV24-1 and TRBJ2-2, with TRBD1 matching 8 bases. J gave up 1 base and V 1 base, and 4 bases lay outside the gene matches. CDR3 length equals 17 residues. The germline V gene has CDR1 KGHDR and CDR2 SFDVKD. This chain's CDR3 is CATSDFTGQVNTGELFF. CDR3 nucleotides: TGTGCCACCAGTGATTTCACGGGACAGGTGAACACCGGGGAGCTGTTTTTT.